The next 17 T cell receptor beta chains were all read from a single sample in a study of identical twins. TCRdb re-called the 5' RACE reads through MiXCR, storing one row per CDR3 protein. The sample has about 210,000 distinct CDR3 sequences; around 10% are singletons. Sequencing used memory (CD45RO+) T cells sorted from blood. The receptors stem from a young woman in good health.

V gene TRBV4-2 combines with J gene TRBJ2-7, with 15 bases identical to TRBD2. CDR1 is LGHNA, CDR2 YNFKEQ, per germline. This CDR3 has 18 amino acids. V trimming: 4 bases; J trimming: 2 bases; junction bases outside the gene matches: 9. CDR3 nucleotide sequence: TGTGCCAGCAGCCGACGGACTAGCGGGAGGGATTCGGCCTACGAGCAGTACTTC. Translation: CASSRRTSGRDSAYEQYF.

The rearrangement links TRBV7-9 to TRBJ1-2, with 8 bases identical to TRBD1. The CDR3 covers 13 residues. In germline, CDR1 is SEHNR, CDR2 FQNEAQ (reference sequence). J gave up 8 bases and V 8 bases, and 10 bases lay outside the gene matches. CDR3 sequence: CASGSQGAGGYTF. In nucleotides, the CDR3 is TGTGCCAGCGGGTCGCAGGGGGCAGGAGGCTACACCTTC. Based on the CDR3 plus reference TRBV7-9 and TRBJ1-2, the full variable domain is DTGVSQNPRHKITKRGQNVTFRCDPISEHNRLYWYRQTLGQGPEFLTYFQNEAQLEKSRLLSDRFSAERPKGSFSTLEIQRTEQGDSAMYLCASGSQGAGGYTFGSGTRLTVV.

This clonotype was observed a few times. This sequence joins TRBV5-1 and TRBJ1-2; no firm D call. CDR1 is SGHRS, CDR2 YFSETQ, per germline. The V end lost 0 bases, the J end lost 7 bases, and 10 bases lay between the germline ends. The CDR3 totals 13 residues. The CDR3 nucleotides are TGCGCCAGCAGCTTGGAAGGAGTACCTGGCTACACCTTC. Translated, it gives CASSLEGVPGYTF.

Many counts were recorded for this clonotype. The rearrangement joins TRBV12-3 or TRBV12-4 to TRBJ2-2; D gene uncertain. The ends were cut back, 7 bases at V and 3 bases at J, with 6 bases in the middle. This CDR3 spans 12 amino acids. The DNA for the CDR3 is TGTGCCAGCACCCGGGACACCGGGGAGCTGTTTTTT. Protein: CASTRDTGELFF.

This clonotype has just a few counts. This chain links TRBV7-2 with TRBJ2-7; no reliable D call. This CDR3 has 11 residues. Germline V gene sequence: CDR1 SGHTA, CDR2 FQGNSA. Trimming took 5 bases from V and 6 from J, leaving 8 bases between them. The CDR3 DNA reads TGTGCCAGCAGCACACTGGTCGAGCAGTACTTC. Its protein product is CASSTLVEQYF.

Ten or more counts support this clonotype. CDR3 sequence (DNA): TGTGCCAGCCTTACGAGCGGGGGGGCCGGTACGCAGTATTTT. It specifies CASLTSGGAGTQYF. J is TRBJ2-3 and V is TRBV12-3 or TRBV12-4, with 10 bases lining up with TRBD2. Unmatched junction bases numbered 10, after V lost 8 bases and J lost 8 bases. The CDR3 spans 14 residues.

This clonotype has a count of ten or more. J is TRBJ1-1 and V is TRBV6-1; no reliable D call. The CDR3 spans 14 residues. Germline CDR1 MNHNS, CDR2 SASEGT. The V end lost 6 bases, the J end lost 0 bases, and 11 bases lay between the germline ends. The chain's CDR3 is CASSLRGLNTEAFF. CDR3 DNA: TGTGCCAGCAGCCTACGAGGGCTGAACACTGAAGCTTTCTTT.

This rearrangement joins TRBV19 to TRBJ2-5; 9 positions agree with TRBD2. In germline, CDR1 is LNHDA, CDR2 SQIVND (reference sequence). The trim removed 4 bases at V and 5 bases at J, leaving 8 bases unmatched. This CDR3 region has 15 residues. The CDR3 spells CASSRDAGGWETQYF. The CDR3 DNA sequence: TGTGCCAGTAGTAGGGACGCGGGAGGGTGGGAGACCCAGTACTTC.

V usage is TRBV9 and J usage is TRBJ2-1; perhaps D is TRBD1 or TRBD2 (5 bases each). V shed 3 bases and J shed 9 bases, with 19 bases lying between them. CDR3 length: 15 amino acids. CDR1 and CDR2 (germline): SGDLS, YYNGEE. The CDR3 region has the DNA TGTGCCAGCAGCGGGGGGTCCTTCCCGAAGAGTGAGCAGTTCTTC. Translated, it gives CASSGGSFPKSEQFF.

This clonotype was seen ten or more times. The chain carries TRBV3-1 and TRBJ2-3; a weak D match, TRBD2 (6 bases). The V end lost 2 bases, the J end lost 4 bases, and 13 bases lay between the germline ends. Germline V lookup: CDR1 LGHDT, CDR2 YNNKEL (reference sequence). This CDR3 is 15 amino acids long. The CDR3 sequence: CASSQWVGGADTQYF. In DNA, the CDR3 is TGTGCCAGCAGCCAATGGGTTGGAGGGGCAGATACGCAGTATTTT.

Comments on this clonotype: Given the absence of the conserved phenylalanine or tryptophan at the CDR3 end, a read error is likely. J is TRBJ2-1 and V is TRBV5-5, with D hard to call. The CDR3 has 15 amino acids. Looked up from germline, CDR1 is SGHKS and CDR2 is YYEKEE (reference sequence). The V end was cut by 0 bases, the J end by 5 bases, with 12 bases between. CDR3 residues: CASSLEGRTHNEQFL. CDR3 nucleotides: TGTGCCAGCAGCTTGGAGGGTCGTACACACAATGAGCAGTTCTTA.

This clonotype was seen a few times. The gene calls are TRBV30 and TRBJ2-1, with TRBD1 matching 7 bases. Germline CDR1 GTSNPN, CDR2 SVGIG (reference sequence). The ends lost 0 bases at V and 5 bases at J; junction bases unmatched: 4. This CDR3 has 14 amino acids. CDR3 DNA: TGTGCCTGGAGTGTTTTGGGGACAGACAATGAGCAGTTCTTC. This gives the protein CAWSVLGTDNEQFF.

The CDR3 coding sequence is TGTGCCAGCAGCTTAGCCTCAGTCGGGTACGAGCAGTACTTC. Its translation: CASSLASVGYEQYF. The chain combines TRBV7-6 with TRBJ2-7; no reliable D call. This CDR3 has 14 residues. Germline V gene lookup returns CDR1 SGHVS and CDR2 FNYEAQ. V was trimmed by 0 bases and J by 4 bases, leaving 10 bases between them.

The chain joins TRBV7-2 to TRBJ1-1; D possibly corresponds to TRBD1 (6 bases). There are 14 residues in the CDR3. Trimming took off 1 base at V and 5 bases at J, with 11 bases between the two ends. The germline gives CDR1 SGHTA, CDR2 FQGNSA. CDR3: CASSLVDRTTEAFF. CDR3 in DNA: TGTGCCAGCAGCTTAGTTGACAGGACTACTGAAGCTTTCTTT. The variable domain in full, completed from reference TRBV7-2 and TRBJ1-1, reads GAGVSQSPSNKVTEKGKDVELRCDPISGHTALYWYRQSLGQGLEFLIYFQGNSAPDKSGLPSDRFSAERTGGSVSTLTIQRTQQEDSAVYLCASSLVDRTTEAFFGQGTRLTVV.

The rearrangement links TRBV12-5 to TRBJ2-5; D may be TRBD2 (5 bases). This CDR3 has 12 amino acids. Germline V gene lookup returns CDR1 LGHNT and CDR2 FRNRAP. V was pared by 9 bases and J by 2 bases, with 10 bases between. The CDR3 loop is CASREAQETQYF. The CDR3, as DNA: TGTGCTAGCCGGGAAGCTCAAGAGACCCAGTACTTC. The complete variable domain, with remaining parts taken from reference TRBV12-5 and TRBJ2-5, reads DARVTQTPRHKVTEMGQEVTMRCQPILGHNTVFWYRQTMMQGLELLAYFRNRAPLDDSGMPKDRFSAEMPDATLATLKIQPSEPRDSAVYFCASREAQETQYFGPGTRLLVL.

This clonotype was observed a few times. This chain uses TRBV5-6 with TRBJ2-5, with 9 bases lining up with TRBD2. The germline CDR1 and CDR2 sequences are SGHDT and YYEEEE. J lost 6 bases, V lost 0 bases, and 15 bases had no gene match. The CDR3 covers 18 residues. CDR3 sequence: CASSLGQWGGRAGQTQYF. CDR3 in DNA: TGTGCCAGCAGCTTGGGACAGTGGGGCGGGAGGGCCGGGCAGACCCAGTACTTC.

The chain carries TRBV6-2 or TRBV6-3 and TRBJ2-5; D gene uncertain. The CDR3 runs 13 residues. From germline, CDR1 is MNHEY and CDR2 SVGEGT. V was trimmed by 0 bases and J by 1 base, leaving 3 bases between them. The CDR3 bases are TGTGCCAGCAGTTACTCCGGCCAAGAGACCCAGTACTTC. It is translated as CASSYSGQETQYF.